This T cell receptor (beta chain) was observed in a study of blood T cell repertoires in COVID-19. Across the study: T cells, B-cell-depleted T cells, or PBMCs supplied cDNA or gDNA.

The CDR3 runs to 14 residues. From germline, CDR1 is SGHDN and CDR2 FVKESK. V lost 9 bases to trimming and J lost 0 bases; unmatched junction nucleotides: 7. This table comes from immunoSEQ multiplex PCR, and its TCRdb copy is limited to in-frame clones, with some not included. The sample consists of roughly 260,000 clones, about 90% of them appearing once. This clone was observed a single time. The clonotype originates from a human donor in a cohort exposed to, infected with or recovered from COVID-19 (not recorded which). The donor label of this sample is uncertain. The chain joins TRBV14 to TRBJ2-5, with 7 positions matching TRBD1. The sequenced sample was PBMCs or T cells enriched from blood (not recorded which). CDR3 protein: CASSPRGYQETQYF. The CDR3 DNA reads TGTGCCAGTTCCCCCAGGGGGTACCAAGAGACCCAGTACTTC. Full variable domain (rest looked up from reference TRBV14 and TRBJ2-5): EAGVTQFPSHSVIEKGQTVTLRCDPISGHDNLYWYRRVMGKEIKFLLHFVKESKQDESGMPNNRFLAERTGGTYSTLKVQPAELEDSGVYFCASSPRGYQETQYFGPGTRLLVL.